The T cell receptor beta chain under discussion was sequenced for a study of blood T cells in healthy people across ages. The V gene's germline CDR1 is SGHTA and CDR2 FQGTGA. The CDR3 totals 15 residues. J lost 7 bases, V lost 5 bases, and 12 bases had no gene match. Combining a sample-barcoded 5' primer with a J-beta primer mix, a second PCR ran for 7 to 11 cycles. MiXCR, run by TCRdb on the 5' RACE reads, gives a single entry per CDR3 protein. The repertoire holds about 730,000 distinct CDR3 sequences, with 40% to 45% as singletons. The TCR sequence derives from a woman aged 60 to 75 in good health. Sequences were obtained from blood. This chain connects TRBV7-3 to TRBJ2-5; 8 positions agree with TRBD2. The CDR3 nucleotides are TGTGCCAGCAGCCACGGCAGCGGGGGTTCGCGGACCCAGTACTTC. Its protein product is CASSHGSGGSRTQYF.